The 10 T cell receptor beta chains given below trace back to one sample, sequenced in a study of tissue T cells after allogeneic stem cell transplantation. The time point here: mouse harvest day 7 after allogeneic transplant. The graft held 10^6 splenic CD5+ T cells and 10^7 T-cell-depleted bone marrow cells. Libraries were prepared by immunoSEQ multiplex PCR; TCRdb keeps only in-frame clonotypes and omits some of them. The sample carries around 7,500 clones, around half recorded once. The sample consisted of gut tissue. The receptors were sampled from a female BALB/c mouse given C57BL/6 T cells with graft-versus-host disease after an allogeneic hematopoietic cell transplant.

In the case of this clone: Gene and germline names: mouse. The read comes to an end 1 residue before the CDR3 does, leaving the germline J gene to fill in the end. The same CDR3 also results from other DNA sequences found in this sample. The chain combines TRBV26 with TRBJ1-1; a weak D match, TRBD1 (5 bases). Germline CDR1 reads KGHPV; CDR2 reads FQNQEV (reference sequence). Deletions cut 3 bases from V and 1 base from J, with 6 bases between. The CDR3 sequence is 13 residues long. The sequenced CDR3 bases are TGTGCCAGCAGTCTCGGACAAAACACAGAAGTCTTC. This translates into CASSLGQNTEVF. The whole CDR3 protein is CASSLGQNTEVFF.

Only a few counts were recorded for this clone. Mouse germline and gene names are used. Coverage ceases 1 residue before the CDR3 finishes, and the germline J gene fills in the end. J is TRBJ2-7 and V is TRBV12-2; no clear D. V dropped 9 bases and J dropped 2 bases, with 4 bases sitting between them. Germline V CDR1 and CDR2: SGHLS, HYDKME. This CDR3 region has 9 residues. The CDR3 spells CARPYEQYF. The covered CDR3 bases are TGTGCCCGCCCCTATGAACAGTAC.

To note about this clone: Gene names and germline match the mouse. The read terminates 1 residue ahead of where the CDR3 ends, so the germline J gene completes it. The genes are TRBV13-3 and TRBJ1-3; D is perhaps TRBD1 (6 bases). The germline V gene encodes CDR1 NNHDY and CDR2 SYVADS. The CDR3 runs 15 residues. Between the trimmed V and J ends, which lost 1 base and 4 bases, there was a span of 12 bases. The covered CDR3 bases are TGTGCCAGCAGTGATTGGGGGGCGCGGGGAAATACGCTCTAT. Amino acid sequence: CASSDWGARGNTLY. The whole CDR3 reads CASSDWGARGNTLYF. Full variable domain (outside the CDR3, taken from reference TRBV13-3 and TRBJ1-3): EAAVTQSPRSKVAVTGGKVTLSCHQTNNHDYMYWYRQDTGHGLRLIHYSYVADSTEKGDIPDGYKASRPSQENFSLILELASLSQTAVYFCASSDWGARGNTLYFGEGSRLIVV.

As regards this clone: Genes and germline come from the mouse. The read is 1 residue too short to cover the CDR3 end, so that end is filled in from the germline J gene. V gene TRBV26 combines with J gene TRBJ1-3; unclear D gene. The CDR3 totals 15 residues. V was clipped by 2 bases and J by 0 bases, with 8 bases between them. CDR1 and CDR2 from the germline V gene are KGHPV and FQNQEV (reference sequence). CDR3 region: CASSLTGNSGNTLYF. The CDR3 bases that were read are TGTGCCAGCAGTCTGACGGGGAATTCTGGAAATACGCTCTAT.

This clone was seen more than once but under ten times. Gene names refer to mouse genes. The read stops 1 residue short of the end of the CDR3; the missing end is completed from the germline J gene. J is TRBJ1-4 and V is TRBV26; 7 bases agree with TRBD1. The CDR3 loop spans 14 amino acids. V dropped 2 bases and J dropped 5; count of bases not matched to a gene: 2. Germline values: CDR1 KGHPV, CDR2 FQNQEV (reference sequence). The CDR3 spells CASSLGQANERLFF. The sequenced part of the CDR3 DNA is TGTGCCAGCAGTCTGGGACAGGCAAACGAAAGATTATTT.

Details on this clone: Gene labels here are mouse ones. The missing CDR3 end, 1 residue past where the read stops, is filled in from the germline J gene. The V gene is TRBV13-2, the J gene TRBJ2-7; 7 nucleotides agree with TRBD2. With V trimmed by 0 bases and J by 3 bases, 0 bases remained unmatched. The germline V gene encodes CDR1 NNHNN and CDR2 SYGAGS (reference sequence). The length of the CDR3 is 13 residues. CDR3 loop: CASGDGGGYEQYF. CDR3 DNA, as far as it was read: TGTGCCAGCGGTGATGGGGGGGGCTATGAACAGTAC.

This clone was seen only a few times. Gene names are mouse gene names. The CDR3 goes on 1 residue after the read ends, and that part is filled in from the germline J gene. The chain uses TRBV26 and TRBJ1-6; no definite D call. TRBJ1-6 is noted as an ORF with a role that remains uncertain. Germline assignment: CDR1 KGHPV and CDR2 FQNQEV (reference sequence). The CDR3 totals 14 residues. Between the trimmed V and J ends, which lost 2 bases and 3 bases, there was a span of 5 bases. The part of the CDR3 DNA that was read is TGTGCCAGCAGTCTGGGCAGCTATAATTCGCCCCTCTAC. This encodes CASSLGSYNSPLY. The whole CDR3 reads CASSLGSYNSPLYF.

As for this clone: Gene labels here are mouse ones. Read coverage stops 1 residue before the CDR3 terminus; the germline J gene supplies the remainder. The chain links TRBV26 to TRBJ1-2, with 9 nucleotides matching TRBD1. V trimming: 2 bases; J trimming: 3 bases; junction bases outside the gene matches: 1. The CDR3 has 14 residues. Germline values: CDR1 KGHPV, CDR2 FQNQEV (reference sequence). The covered CDR3 bases are TGTGCCAGCAGTCTGACAGGGGGCGACTCCGACTACACC. Its translation: CASSLTGGDSDYT. The entire CDR3 reads CASSLTGGDSDYTF.

In regard to this clone: Germline and genes: mouse. The CDR3 end lies 1 residue beyond the end of the read and is filled in from the germline J gene. J is TRBJ2-4 and V is TRBV13-1; 7 nucleotides line up with TRBD2. V gave up 4 bases and J gave up 1 base; unmatched junction bases: 3. The CDR3 consists of 14 residues. Germline CDR1 reads NSHNY; CDR2 reads SYGAGN. The CDR3 protein is CASSPLGGQNTLYF. The CDR3 DNA, read in part, is TGTGCCAGCAGTCCCCTGGGGGGTCAAAACACCTTGTAC.

About this clone itself: Here the gene names and germline are mouse. The sequence runs out 1 residue before the end of the CDR3; the remainder is reconstructed from the germline J gene. V usage is TRBV26 and J usage is TRBJ2-1; 11 nucleotides match TRBD1. The CDR3 runs 14 residues. In germline, CDR1 is KGHPV, CDR2 FQNQEV (reference sequence). Losses at the gene ends were 2 bases for V and 9 bases for J; bases not matched to a gene: 3. CDR3 residues: CASSLGDRGVEQFF. The sequenced part of the CDR3 DNA is TGTGCCAGCAGTCTGGGGGACAGGGGGGTTGAGCAGTTC.